This TCR beta chain was sequenced for a study of cytomegalovirus exposure and HLA in healthy donors. Remarks on this clone: Its antigen is undetermined.

60 Vbeta and 13 Jbeta primers were used in PCR. Sequencing was performed with immunoSEQ multiplex PCR; in TCRdb, only in-frame clones are kept and a portion is missing. In the table there are over 150,000 clones, 80% to 90% of which are singletons. Healthy people donating bone marrow made up the donors. Though nominally healthy at sampling, donors likely had unrecorded immune exposures. V lost 1 base to trimming and J lost 3 bases; unmatched junction nucleotides: 2. CDR1 and CDR2 (germline): MGHDK, SYGVNS. This CDR3 contains 14 residues. Study-wide results and caveats: In presence/absence analyses, roughly uniform sequencing depth across donors was assumed. Upon later analysis, TCR association rates were observed to vary by HLA locus, being highest for DRB1 and lowest for HLA-C.

The sequence came from a male donor in good health and CMV-seronegative. Source material: PBMCs. V and J are TRBV25-1 and TRBJ2-5; 7 nucleotides line up with TRBD1. The DNA for the CDR3 is TGTGCCAGCAGTGAATTGGGGACAGAAGAGACCCAGTACTTC. Encoded protein: CASSELGTEETQYF. The full variable domain, rest sourced from reference TRBV25-1 and TRBJ2-5, is EADIYQTPRYLVIGTGKKITLECSQTMGHDKMYWYQQDPGMELHLIHYSYGVNSTEKGDLSSESTVSRIRTEHFPLTLESARPSHTSQYLCASSELGTEETQYFGPGTRLLVL.